This paragraph reports one T cell receptor beta chain. The CDR3 has 15 amino acids. The trim removed 0 bases at V and 1 base at J, leaving 2 bases unmatched. Germline V gene data show CDR1 as SGHRS and CDR2 as YFSETQ. This sample is drawn from a study of blood T cell repertoires in COVID-19. Using immunoSEQ multiplex PCR, the repertoire was profiled, and TCRdb retains in-frame clones only, with some absent. The sample has over 120,000 clones, 87% seen once. This chain links TRBV5-1 with TRBJ2-3, with 7 bases that match TRBD1. Sequencing input: peripheral blood. The receptor was isolated from a man aged 45-65 years who had recovered from COVID-19. CDR3 protein: CASSLEGAGTDTQYF. CDR3 in DNA: TGCGCCAGCAGCTTGGAGGGGGCTGGCACAGATACGCAGTATTTT. The complete variable domain, with remaining parts taken from reference TRBV5-1 and TRBJ2-3, reads KAGVTQTPRYLIKTRGQQVTLSCSPISGHRSVSWYQQTPGQGLQFLFEYFSETQRNKGNFPGRFSGRQFSNSRSEMNVSTLELGDSALYLCASSLEGAGTDTQYFGPGTRLTVL.